A selection of T cell receptor beta chains follows, all from one sample in a study of metastatic and nonmetastatic thyroid tumors. TCRdb redid the clone calls on the PCR reads using MiXCR. The sample lists some 33,000 clones; about 10% were seen once. Source material: blood. The receptors stem from a female donor with papillary thyroid cancer or a benign thyroid nodule (not recorded which). Some clones in this sample may be carry-over from other donors' samples. CDR3s include the opening cysteine and the closing phenylalanine or tryptophan. A D gene is named only where the DNA matches it firmly. Rows give clone size only sometimes, using once, few, many, or a class for an expanded clone.

D	V	J	size	CDR3	DNA
-	TRBV6-2/TRBV6-3	TRBJ1-1	many	CASSQRGTEAFF	TGTGCCAGCAGTCAGAGGGGGACTGAAGCTTTCTTT
-	TRBV12-3/TRBV12-4	TRBJ1-1	many	CASSPALGQFKGTEAFF	TGTGCCAGCAGTCCAGCCCTAGGACAGTTTAAGGGGACTGAAGCTTTCTTT
TRBD2	TRBV11-3	TRBJ2-1	many	CASSQTSGYYNEQFF	TGTGCCAGCAGCCAGACTAGCGGGTACTACAATGAGCAGTTCTTC
TRBD2	TRBV20-1	TRBJ2-1	medium-sized	CSATSGSREEFF	TGCAGTGCCACAAGCGGCTCGCGGGAGGAGTTCTTC
TRBD1	TRBV5-1	TRBJ2-1	-	CASSSAPGQGYNEQFF	TGCGCCAGCAGCTCCGCCCCGGGACAGGGCTACAATGAGCAGTTCTTC
-	TRBV27	TRBJ2-7	few	CASSPLPYEQYF	TGTGCCAGCAGTCCCCTCCCTTACGAGCAGTACTTC
TRBD2	TRBV18	TRBJ2-1	-	CASSPPSAGGGNEQFF	TGTGCCAGCTCACCACCAAGTGCGGGAGGGGGCAATGAGCAGTTCTTC
-	TRBV29-1	TRBJ2-1	many	CSASSSYNEQFF	TGCAGCGCCTCGAGCTCCTACAATGAGCAGTTCTTC
-	TRBV6-2/TRBV6-3	TRBJ2-7	few	CASSYGTGDYEQYF	TGTGCCAGCAGTTACGGGACTGGAGATTACGAGCAGTACTTC
-	TRBV4-3	TRBJ1-4	many	CASSQTDGNEKLFF	TGCGCCAGCAGCCAAACGGACGGTAATGAAAAACTGTTTTTT
-	TRBV6-1	TRBJ1-2	many	CASSTRQAAYGYTF	TGTGCCAGCAGTACCCGGCAGGCGGCATATGGCTACACCTTC
TRBD1	TRBV5-1	TRBJ1-1	many	CASSVSGTGATEAFF	TGCGCCAGCAGCGTCTCCGGGACAGGGGCCACTGAAGCTTTCTTT
-	TRBV6-5	TRBJ2-7	many	CASSYGSGSYEQYF	TGTGCCAGCAGTTACGGGTCAGGGTCCTACGAGCAGTACTTC
-	TRBV7-8	TRBJ1-4	many	CASSLGVAIYEKLFF	TGTGCCAGCAGCTTAGGAGTCGCAATTTATGAAAAACTGTTTTTT
TRBD2	TRBV12-5	TRBJ2-1	many	CASGLPLAGGFRDNEQFF	TGTGCTAGTGGTTTGCCCCTAGCGGGAGGGTTTAGGGACAATGAGCAGTTCTTC
-	TRBV5-1	TRBJ2-2	-	CASRSRNLSGTNTRELFF	TGCGCCAGCAGATCTAGAAACCTGAGCGGAACGAACACCCGGGAGCTGTTTTTT
-	TRBV7-9	TRBJ2-3	-	CASSLVLGMDTQYF	TGTGCCAGCAGCTTAGTTCTCGGGATGGATACGCAGTATTTT
-	TRBV6-2/TRBV6-3	TRBJ1-2	many	CASSSRDDYGYTF	TGTGCCAGCAGTTCCCGGGACGACTATGGCTACACCTTC
TRBD2	TRBV5-1	TRBJ2-1	many	CASSLEAGYYNEQFF	TGCGCCAGCAGCTTGGAAGCGGGATACTACAATGAGCAGTTCTTC
-	TRBV7-7	TRBJ2-1	many	CASSPTGVRNEQFF	TGTGCTAGCAGCCCTACGGGAGTACGAAATGAGCAGTTCTTC
-	TRBV6-4	TRBJ2-6	many	CASRGTAGTGANVLTF	TGTGCCAGTCGTGGGACAGCGGGAACGGGGGCCAACGTCCTGACTTTC
TRBD1	TRBV4-3	TRBJ1-1	many	CASSFDRGTEAFF	TGCGCCAGCAGCTTCGACAGGGGTACTGAAGCTTTCTTT
-	TRBV4-1	TRBJ1-5	many	CASSQEGGRAGNQPQHF	TGCGCCAGCAGCCAAGAAGGCGGACGGGCAGGCAATCAGCCCCAGCATTTT
-	TRBV2	TRBJ1-6	many	CASGGGYNSPLHF	TGTGCCAGCGGGGGCGGCTATAATTCACCCCTCCACTTT
TRBD1	TRBV10-3	TRBJ2-1	many	CTISDRQGIGGEQFF	TGTACCATCAGTGATAGACAGGGTATCGGCGGGGAGCAGTTCTTC
-	TRBV20-1	TRBJ2-1	many	CSAEGEGGSYNEQFF	TGCAGTGCGGAGGGGGAGGGCGGCTCCTACAATGAGCAGTTCTTC
-	TRBV28	TRBJ1-5	many	CASSLGRGGYQPQHF	TGTGCCAGCAGTTTGGGCAGGGGAGGATATCAGCCCCAGCATTTT
-	TRBV5-8	TRBJ2-2	few	CATSWDTGELFF	TGTGCCACAAGTTGGGACACCGGGGAGCTGTTTTTT
-	TRBV15	TRBJ2-1	few	CATRRDLSGGNNEQFF	TGTGCCACCAGGAGAGATCTCAGTGGGGGCAACAATGAGCAGTTCTTC
-	TRBV4-3	TRBJ2-6	few	CASSQDETGPSGDNVLTF	TGCGCCAGCAGCCAAGATGAGACAGGCCCCTCTGGGGACAACGTCCTGACTTTC
-	TRBV5-4	TRBJ2-7	many	CASSFGNSYEQYF	TGTGCCAGCAGCTTTGGGAACTCCTACGAGCAGTACTTC
TRBD1	TRBV6-2/TRBV6-3	TRBJ2-2	-	CASSYSGTGGDTRGTGELFF	TGTGCCAGCAGTTACTCGGGGACAGGGGGAGACACCCGAGGCACCGGGGAGCTGTTTTTT
-	TRBV19	TRBJ1-5	few	CASSMGHARPQHF	TGTGCCAGTAGTATGGGTCATGCTCGGCCCCAGCATTTT
TRBD1	TRBV7-2	TRBJ2-7	many	CASSPGQGGGEQYF	TGTGCCAGCAGCCCGGGACAGGGTGGGGGGGAGCAGTACTTC
TRBD2	TRBV20-1	TRBJ2-1	-	CSARSGRDYNEQFF	TGCAGTGCTAGAAGCGGGAGGGATTACAATGAGCAGTTCTTC
-	TRBV4-1	TRBJ2-3	few	CASSQDRLSTDTQYF	TGCGCCAGCAGCCAAGATCGGCTTAGCACAGATACGCAGTATTTT
TRBD1	TRBV7-2	TRBJ1-4	many	CASSPGTGDEKLFF	TGTGCCAGCAGCCCCGGGACAGGGGATGAAAAACTGTTTTTT
-	TRBV18	TRBJ2-7	many	CASSLSWGDEQYF	TGTGCCAGCTCCCTCAGCTGGGGGGACGAGCAGTACTTC
TRBD1	TRBV11-1	TRBJ1-1	-	CASSFPYDREGTEAFF	TGTGCCAGCAGCTTCCCCTATGACAGGGAGGGGACTGAAGCTTTCTTT
TRBD2	TRBV4-3	TRBJ2-7	many	CASSQDQGSGGYEQYF	TGCGCCAGCAGCCAAGACCAAGGTAGCGGGGGGTACGAGCAGTACTTC
TRBD1	TRBV6-5	TRBJ2-1	many	CASRIDRGVGNEQFF	TGTGCCAGCAGAATCGACAGGGGAGTGGGGAATGAGCAGTTCTTC
TRBD2	TRBV7-3	TRBJ2-1	few	CASSPTGGSSYNEQFF	TGTGCCAGCAGCCCAACGGGGGGGAGCTCCTACAATGAGCAGTTCTTC
-	TRBV10-3	TRBJ2-2	-	CGISDGQRTGELFF	TGTGGCATCAGTGACGGACAGCGCACCGGGGAGCTGTTTTTT
-	TRBV11-2	TRBJ1-6	many	CASSRVQNSPLHF	TGTGCCAGCAGTCGGGTACAGAATTCACCCCTCCACTTT
-	TRBV28	TRBJ2-5	many	CASNQEPQETQYF	TGTGCCAGCAACCAAGAACCTCAAGAGACCCAGTACTTC
-	TRBV25-1	TRBJ1-5	many	CASSGDNQPQHF	TGTGCCAGCAGTGGGGATAATCAGCCCCAGCATTTT
-	TRBV6-1	TRBJ1-2	medium-sized	CASRPTGTYGYTF	TGTGCCAGCAGGCCTACAGGGACCTATGGCTACACCTTC
TRBD2	TRBV10-3	TRBJ2-1	many	CAISEGTRLNEQFF	TGTGCCATCAGTGAGGGGACTAGGCTCAATGAGCAGTTCTTC
-	TRBV11-1	TRBJ1-1	many	CASSLGGQGRGMNTEAFF	TGTGCCAGCAGCTTAGGGGGGCAGGGGCGTGGGATGAACACTGAAGCTTTCTTT
TRBD1	TRBV28	TRBJ1-2	-	CASSPGQGLGYTF	TGTGCCAGCAGCCCTGGACAGGGACTTGGCTACACCTTC
-	TRBV28	TRBJ1-4	many	CASSLIPATNEKLFF	TGTGCCAGCAGTTTAATCCCGGCCACGAATGAAAAACTGTTTTTT
-	TRBV19	TRBJ2-7	-	CASSIAGTTSYEQYF	TGTGCCAGTAGTATAGCGGGGACCACTAGCTACGAGCAGTACTTC
-	TRBV7-8	TRBJ2-2	many	CASRNTSTGELFF	TGTGCCAGCAGGAATACTAGCACCGGGGAGCTGTTTTTT
TRBD1	TRBV25-1	TRBJ1-2	many	CASTTSQDRDKGYTF	TGTGCCAGCACCACCTCCCAAGACAGGGATAAAGGCTACACCTTC
-	TRBV7-2	TRBJ2-5	many	CASSLSGGAGGQETQYF	TGTGCCAGCAGCTTATCAGGGGGCGCGGGGGGGCAAGAGACCCAGTACTTC
-	TRBV19	TRBJ2-7	few	CASTTGTLYEQYF	TGTGCCAGTACCACCGGGACATTGTACGAGCAGTACTTC
-	TRBV6-1	TRBJ2-3	few	CASQCSADTQYF	TGTGCCAGCCAGTGCTCCGCAGATACGCAGTATTTT
TRBD1	TRBV19	TRBJ2-7	many	CASSVSGTVSYEQYF	TGTGCCAGTAGTGTTTCCGGGACAGTCTCCTACGAGCAGTACTTC
TRBD2	TRBV12-3/TRBV12-4	TRBJ2-3	many	CASSPGLAGTDTQYF	TGTGCCAGCAGCCCCGGACTAGCAGGCACAGATACGCAGTATTTT